The rows below give T cell receptor beta chains drawn from one sample of a study of CD8 T cells in ankylosing spondylitis. Using its own MiXCR run on the 5' RACE reads, TCRdb lists one record per CDR3 protein. This table has 250,000 or so distinct CDR3 sequences, 20% to 30% appearing once. The material sequenced was blood, either unsorted or a sorted T cell fraction (not recorded which). Receptors were obtained from a male donor with ankylosing spondylitis or in good health (not recorded which). The CDR3 runs from the conserved cysteine through the conserved F or W. A D gene is named only where the DNA matches it firmly. Clone sizes are given selectively: once, few, many, or a class where the clone is expanded.

clone_size | j_call | d_call | v_call | cdr3_nt | cdr3_aa
many | TRBJ2-3 | - | TRBV7-2 | TGTGCCAGCGGGCTATCGGCAGGGGGGATGGATACGCAGTATTTT | CASGLSAGGMDTQYF
- | TRBJ2-6 | - | TRBV12-3/TRBV12-4 | TGTGCCAGCAGTTTACGGTTGGGGATCTCTGGGGCCAACGTCCTGACTTTC | CASSLRLGISGANVLTF
few | TRBJ2-3 | - | TRBV20-1 | TGCAGTGCTAGGGAGATTAGCACAGATACGCAGTATTTT | CSAREISTDTQYF
many | TRBJ2-5 | - | TRBV12-3/TRBV12-4 | TGTGCCAGCAGTTTACACGGGCAAGAGACCCAGTACTTC | CASSLHGQETQYF
few | TRBJ2-1 | TRBD1 | TRBV15 | TGTGCCACCAGCAGAGGCTTCGGGACAGGGACCTACAATGAGCAGTTCTTC | CATSRGFGTGTYNEQFF
- | TRBJ2-1 | TRBD1 | TRBV10-1 | TGCGCCAGCAGTGATGGTGCCCGACAGGGGTCGGGCAATGAGCAGTTCTTC | CASSDGARQGSGNEQFF
- | TRBJ1-5 | TRBD1 | TRBV2 | TGTGCCAGCAGCAGAGACAGGGGGCTTGGTCAGCCCCAGCATTTT | CASSRDRGLGQPQHF
- | TRBJ2-5 | - | TRBV29-1 | TGCAGCGTGAGTAACCGCCTCCAAGAGACCCAGTACTTC | CSVSNRLQETQYF
few | TRBJ2-5 | TRBD1 | TRBV29-1 | TGCAGCGGTGGACAGGGTTCGGAGACCCAGTACTTC | CSGGQGSETQYF
- | TRBJ2-3 | TRBD1 | TRBV20-1 | TGCAGTGCTAGAGATCCGGGACAGGGAATTTCGGATACGCAGTATTTT | CSARDPGQGISDTQYF
many | TRBJ1-4 | TRBD1 | TRBV5-4 | TGTGCCAGCAGTAAACAGGGGGATGGATGGGAAAAACTGTTTTTT | CASSKQGDGWEKLFF
- | TRBJ2-5 | - | TRBV20-1 | TGCAGTGCCCCAACCGGCGTGGGCGAGACCCAGTACTTC | CSAPTGVGETQYF
- | TRBJ2-2 | - | TRBV6-5 | TGTGCCAGCAGTTACACCCAGCAGGGGAGGGGCGGGGAGCTGTTTTTT | CASSYTQQGRGGELFF
few | TRBJ2-7 | - | TRBV20-1 | TGCAGTGCTAGAGCAGGGGGGCTCACCTACGAGCAGTACTTC | CSARAGGLTYEQYF
- | TRBJ2-5 | - | TRBV20-1 | TGCAGTGCTAGAGAGCCTCCGACTCAAGAGACCCAGTACTTC | CSAREPPTQETQYF
- | TRBJ2-5 | TRBD1 | TRBV18 | TGTGCCAGCTCACCCTACAGGGGACCCGAGGAGACCCAGTACTTC | CASSPYRGPEETQYF
many | TRBJ1-3 | - | TRBV20-1 | TGCAGTGCTAGAGATTTCGGCAGAAAAGACACCATATATTTT | CSARDFGRKDTIYF
many | TRBJ2-7 | - | TRBV20-1 | TGCAGTGCTAGAGATCTAGGGACCTTTTGGGACTACGAGCAGTACTTC | CSARDLGTFWDYEQYF
few | TRBJ2-7 | TRBD2 | TRBV12-3/TRBV12-4 | TGTGCCAGCAGTTCCTACGGACTAGGGGCTTACGAGCAGTACTTC | CASSSYGLGAYEQYF
- | TRBJ2-7 | - | TRBV10-3 | TGTGCCATCAGTGACCCGGGCCTCCCAGGGTACGAGCAGTACTTC | CAISDPGLPGYEQYF
many | TRBJ2-5 | TRBD1 | TRBV20-1 | TGCAGTGCTACGGACAGGGGCTACCAAGAGACCCAGTACTTC | CSATDRGYQETQYF
- | TRBJ2-3 | - | TRBV6-5 | TGTGCCAGCAGTTACGCAGGGGCACTCGGGGATACGCAGTATTTT | CASSYAGALGDTQYF
many | TRBJ2-4 | TRBD2 | TRBV20-1 | TGCAGTGCTAGGACTAGCGGGGCAGACATTCAGTACTTC | CSARTSGADIQYF
few | TRBJ1-1 | - | TRBV20-1 | TGCAGTGCCAGGTCGGACAACTTGAACACTGAAGCTTTCTTT | CSARSDNLNTEAFF
- | TRBJ2-1 | - | TRBV20-1 | TGCAGTGCTAGAGCTGGAGGGCTGAATGAGCAGTTCTTC | CSARAGGLNEQFF
few | TRBJ1-6 | - | TRBV20-1 | TGCAGTGCTAGAGATCCGACGGGGGTAAAGAATTCACCCCTCCACTTT | CSARDPTGVKNSPLHF
many | TRBJ1-5 | - | TRBV12-3/TRBV12-4 | TGTGCCAGCAGTTTCAGGGACCCTAGCAATCAGCCCCAGCATTTT | CASSFRDPSNQPQHF
- | TRBJ2-1 | TRBD2 | TRBV9 | TGTGCCAGCAGCGTCAAGGGGGGTGGGGCTAGCGGGGGTGCAGGTGAGCAGTTCTTC | CASSVKGGGASGGAGEQFF
- | TRBJ2-6 | TRBD2 | TRBV28 | TGTGCCAGCAGCAGCGGGAGGCACTCTGGGGCCAACGTCCTGACTTTC | CASSSGRHSGANVLTF
- | TRBJ1-5 | - | TRBV20-1 | TGCAGTGCCTTCCCGAACAATCAGCCCCAGCATTTT | CSAFPNNQPQHF
- | TRBJ2-2 | - | TRBV10-3 | TGTGCCATCAGTGTGGGGGGCACCGGGGAGCTGTTTTTT | CAISVGGTGELFF
many | TRBJ1-4 | TRBD1 | TRBV11-2 | TGTGCCAGCAGCGGACAGGGAGGGGAAAAACTGTTTTTT | CASSGQGGEKLFF
- | TRBJ1-3 | - | TRBV12-3/TRBV12-4 | TGTGCCAGCACCGTGCGAGGCTCTGGAAACACCATATATTTT | CASTVRGSGNTIYF
many | TRBJ2-3 | TRBD2 | TRBV25-1 | TGTGCCAGCAGACGGGGGGGCACAGATACGCAGTATTTT | CASRRGGTDTQYF
few | TRBJ1-6 | - | TRBV2 | TGTGCCAGCAGTGGTGGACAAGAAAATTCACCCCTCCACTTT | CASSGGQENSPLHF
few | TRBJ2-5 | - | TRBV20-1 | TGCAGTGCTAGAGACCCCGGGGCGGCGCAAGAGACCCAGTACTTC | CSARDPGAAQETQYF
many | TRBJ2-3 | TRBD1 | TRBV10-3 | TGTGCCATCAGTGGGGACAGGGGTGCAGATACGCAGTATTTT | CAISGDRGADTQYF
- | TRBJ2-5 | TRBD2 | TRBV6-1 | TGTGCCAGCAGTGCCGGACTAGCGGGTACATCCCAGTACTTC | CASSAGLAGTSQYF
- | TRBJ2-7 | - | TRBV20-1 | TGCAGTGCTGAGAAGGGGGGAGTCCCAGGCGAGCAGTACTTC | CSAEKGGVPGEQYF
many | TRBJ2-7 | - | TRBV6-1 | TGTGCCAGCAGTAGTTCCCGTAGCCCCTACGAGCAGTACTTC | CASSSSRSPYEQYF
few | TRBJ2-7 | - | TRBV29-1 | TGCAGCGCACGGACAGGGCGGGGGGAGCAGTACTTC | CSARTGRGEQYF
- | TRBJ2-3 | TRBD1 | TRBV25-1 | TGTGCCAGCAGTGAATCGACGGGACAGGGGTTCGATACGCAGTATTTT | CASSESTGQGFDTQYF
- | TRBJ2-3 | - | TRBV20-1 | TGCAGTGCGGGGGACTTCCTCCGTGGGTTGGATACGCAGTATTTT | CSAGDFLRGLDTQYF
- | TRBJ2-6 | - | TRBV7-9 | TGTGCCAGCAGCCAATATGGGGGAGGCCCTGGGGCCAACGTCCTGACTTTC | CASSQYGGGPGANVLTF
- | TRBJ2-1 | - | TRBV7-3 | TGTGCCAGCAGCCTTACCTATCGGGTGGCCTACAATGAGCAGTTCTTC | CASSLTYRVAYNEQFF
- | TRBJ1-4 | - | TRBV20-1 | TGCAGTGCTAGAGACCCCGCCAGGGGCACTAATGAAAAACTGTTTTTT | CSARDPARGTNEKLFF
- | TRBJ2-1 | TRBD1 | TRBV20-1 | TGCAGTGCTTCGGGACAGGGAATAGATGAGCAGTTCTTC | CSASGQGIDEQFF
- | TRBJ1-2 | - | TRBV20-1 | TGCAGTGCTAGGGGTGACACAGCTAACTATGGCTACACCTTC | CSARGDTANYGYTF
few | TRBJ1-6 | - | TRBV20-1 | TGCAGTGCTAGAAACGCGGCGAGCTATAATTCACCCCTCCACTTT | CSARNAASYNSPLHF
few | TRBJ2-3 | - | TRBV6-6 | TGTGCCAGCAGTCGACCTCGGGATACGCAGTATTTT | CASSRPRDTQYF
- | TRBJ1-1 | - | TRBV29-1 | TGCAGCGTTGAAGGGGGGTTCGGAGCTTTCTTT | CSVEGGFGAFF
few | TRBJ1-5 | - | TRBV20-1 | TGCAGTGCCATAAGGGAGGGGGGCAATCAGCCCCAGCATTTT | CSAIREGGNQPQHF
once | TRBJ2-1 | - | TRBV7-2 | TGTGCCAGCAGCTTAGCCGGGTCCGGTGAGCAGTTCTTC | CASSLAGSGEQFF